The clone carrying this T cell receptor beta chain was observed at least ten times. Disease lasting under 3 months, a NOSPECS grade of at least 4, and a Clinical Activity Score of at least 3 were features of the ophthalmopathy patients. RNA transcripts provided the source from which TCR beta CDR3 regions were amplified. HTBI primers were used for first-round RT-PCR of the TCR CDR3. From the multiplex PCR reads, TCRdb called clonotypes with MiXCR, one entry per CDR3 protein. Among 300,000 to 450,000 distinct CDR3 sequences listed, about 14% were seen once. The source of the sample is a study of T cells in Graves' hyperthyroidism and ophthalmopathy. V was pared by 2 bases and J by 5 bases, with 6 bases of the junction left unmatched. Germline V gives CDR1 SGHDT, CDR2 YYEEEE. This CDR3 contains 15 residues.

This rearrangement joins TRBV5-6 to TRBJ2-1, with 8 bases matching TRBD2. The sample consisted of blood. The receptor comes from a woman under 40 with Graves' ophthalmopathy. CDR3 coding DNA: TGTGCCAGCAGCTTCAAGCGGGGGATAAACAATGAGCAGTTCTTC. Residues: CASSFKRGINNEQFF.